This T cell receptor beta chain derives from a study of blood T cell repertoires in COVID-19. Study context: The cDNA or gDNA used as material had been derived from T cells, B-cell-depleted T cells, or PBMCs.

Trimming left V 0 bases short and J 7 bases short, with 13 bases between. The CDR3 has 15 residues. Germline CDR1 reads MDHEN; CDR2 reads SYDVKM. Patients from Seattle were sampled longitudinally, starting during active infection. TCRdb keeps only in-frame clones here, not all; method: immunoSEQ multiplex PCR. The sample lists about 250,000 clones, about four fifths seen once, with approximately 15% in the top ten. The receptor was isolated from a person aged 70 to 79 with COVID-19, enrolled during active disease. The sample comprised peripheral blood. The genes are TRBV28 and TRBJ1-5; maybe TRBD1 (5 bases). CDR3 bases: TGTGCCAGCAGTTTATGGCAGGGATCGGTGCAGCCCCAGCATTTT. Translating gives CASSLWQGSVQPQHF.